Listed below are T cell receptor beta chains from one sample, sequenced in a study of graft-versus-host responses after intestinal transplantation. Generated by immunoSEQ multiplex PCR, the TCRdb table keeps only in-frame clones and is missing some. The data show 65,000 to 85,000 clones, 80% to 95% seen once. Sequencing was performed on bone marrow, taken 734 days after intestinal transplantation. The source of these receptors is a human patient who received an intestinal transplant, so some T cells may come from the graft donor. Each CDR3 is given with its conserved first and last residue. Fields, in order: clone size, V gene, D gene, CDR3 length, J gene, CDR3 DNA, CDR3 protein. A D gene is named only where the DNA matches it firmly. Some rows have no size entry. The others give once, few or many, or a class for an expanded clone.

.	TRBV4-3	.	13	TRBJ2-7	TGCGCCAGCAGCCATCTGGTATCCTACGAGCAGTACTTC	CASSHLVSYEQYF
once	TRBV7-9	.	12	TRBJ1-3	TGTGCCAGCAGCTTAGCCCGCAACACCATATATTTT	CASSLARNTIYF
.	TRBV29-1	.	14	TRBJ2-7	TGCAGCGTGGTGGGGCGGACGAACTCCTACGAGCAGTACTTC	CSVVGRTNSYEQYF
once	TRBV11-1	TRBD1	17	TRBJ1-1	TGTGCCAGCAACCCTGGACAGGGTAGTATCGAGAACACTGAAGCTTTCTTT	CASNPGQGSIENTEAFF
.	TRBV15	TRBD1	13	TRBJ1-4	TGTGCCACCAGCACAGGGGGAGCGGAAAAACTGTTTTTT	CATSTGGAEKLFF
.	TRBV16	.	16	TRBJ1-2	TGTGCCAGCAGCCAATCGACAGGCGGCCTTAACTATGGCTACACCTTC	CASSQSTGGLNYGYTF
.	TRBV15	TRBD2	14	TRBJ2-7	TGTGCCACCACTCGGGGGGTCCCCTCCTACGAGCAGTACTTC	CATTRGVPSYEQYF
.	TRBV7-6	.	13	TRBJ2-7	TGTGCCAGCAGCTTAGAACCGGGCTACGAGCAGTACTTC	CASSLEPGYEQYF
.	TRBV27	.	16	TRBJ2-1	TGTGCCAGCAGTCCTAACAGGACTCCCTTCTACAATGAGCAGTTCTTC	CASSPNRTPFYNEQFF
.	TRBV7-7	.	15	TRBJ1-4	TGTGCCAGCAGCTTAGGGTGGGGGGAAGATGAAAAACTGTTTTTT	CASSLGWGEDEKLFF
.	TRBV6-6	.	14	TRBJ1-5	TGTGCCAGCAGGCCATGGAGAGAGGATCAGCCCCAGCATTTT	CASRPWREDQPQHF
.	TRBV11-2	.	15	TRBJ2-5	TGTGCCAGCAGCTTAGGAGGAAGCCCAGGGAAGACCCAGTACTTC	CASSLGGSPGKTQYF
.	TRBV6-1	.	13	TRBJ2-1	TGTGCCAGCTGGGTCCCGATCTACAATGAGCAGTTCTTC	CASWVPIYNEQFF
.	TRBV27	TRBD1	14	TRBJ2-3	TGTGCCAGCGGAAAGACAGGGGCTCCAGATACGCAGTATTTT	CASGKTGAPDTQYF
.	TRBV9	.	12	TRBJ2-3	TGTGCCAGCAGTGGGACTCCCGGTATCCAGTATTTT	CASSGTPGIQYF
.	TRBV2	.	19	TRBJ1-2	TGTGCCAGCAGTGAGCAGGGCGAGCCAGGGGCCCCTAAAATATATGGCTACACCTTC	CASSEQGEPGAPKIYGYTF
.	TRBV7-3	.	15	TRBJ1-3	TGTGCCAGCAGCGTCCAGGGACCCCCTGGAAACACCATATATTTT	CASSVQGPPGNTIYF